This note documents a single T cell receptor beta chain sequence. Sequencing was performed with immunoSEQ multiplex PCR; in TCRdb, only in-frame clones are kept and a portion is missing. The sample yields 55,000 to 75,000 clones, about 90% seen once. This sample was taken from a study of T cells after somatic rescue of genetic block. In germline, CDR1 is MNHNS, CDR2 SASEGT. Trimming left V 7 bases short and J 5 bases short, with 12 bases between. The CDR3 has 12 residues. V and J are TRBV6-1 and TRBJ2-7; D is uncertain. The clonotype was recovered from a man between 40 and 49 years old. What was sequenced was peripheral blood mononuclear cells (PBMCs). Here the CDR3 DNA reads TGTGCCAGCAACGAGGTCAGGAACGAGCAGTACTTC. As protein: CASNEVRNEQYF.